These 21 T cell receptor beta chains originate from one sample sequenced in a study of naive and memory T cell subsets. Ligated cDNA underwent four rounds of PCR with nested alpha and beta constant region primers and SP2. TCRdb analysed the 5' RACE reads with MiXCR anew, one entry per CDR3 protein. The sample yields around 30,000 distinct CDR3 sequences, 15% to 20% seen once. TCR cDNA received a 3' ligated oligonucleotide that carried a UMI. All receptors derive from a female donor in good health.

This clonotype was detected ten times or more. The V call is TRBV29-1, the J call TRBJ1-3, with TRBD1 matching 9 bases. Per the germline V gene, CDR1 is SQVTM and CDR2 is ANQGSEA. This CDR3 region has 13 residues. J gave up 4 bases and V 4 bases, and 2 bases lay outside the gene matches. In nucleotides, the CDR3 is TGCAGCGTTGCCGGGACAGGGGGAAACACCATATATTTT. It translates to CSVAGTGGNTIYF.

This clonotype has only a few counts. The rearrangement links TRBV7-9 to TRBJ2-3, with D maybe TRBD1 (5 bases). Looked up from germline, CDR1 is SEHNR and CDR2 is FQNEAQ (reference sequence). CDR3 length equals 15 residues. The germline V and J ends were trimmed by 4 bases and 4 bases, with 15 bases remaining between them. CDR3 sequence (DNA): TGTGCCAGCAGCTCGACAGCACCAGGCCCAGATACGCAGTATTTT. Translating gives CASSSTAPGPDTQYF.

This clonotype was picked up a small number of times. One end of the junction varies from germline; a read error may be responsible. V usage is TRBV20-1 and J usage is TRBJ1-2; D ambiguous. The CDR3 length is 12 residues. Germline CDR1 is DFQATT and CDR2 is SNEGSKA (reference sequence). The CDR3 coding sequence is TGCAGTGCTAGTACCGGTAGCGATGGCGACACCTTC. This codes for CSASTGSDGDTF.

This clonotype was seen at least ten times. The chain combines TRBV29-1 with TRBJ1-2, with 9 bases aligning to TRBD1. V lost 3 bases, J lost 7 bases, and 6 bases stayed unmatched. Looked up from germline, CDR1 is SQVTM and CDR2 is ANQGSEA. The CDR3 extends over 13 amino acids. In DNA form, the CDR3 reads TGCAGCGTTGATTGGGGACAGGGTTCTGGCTACACCTTC. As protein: CSVDWGQGSGYTF.

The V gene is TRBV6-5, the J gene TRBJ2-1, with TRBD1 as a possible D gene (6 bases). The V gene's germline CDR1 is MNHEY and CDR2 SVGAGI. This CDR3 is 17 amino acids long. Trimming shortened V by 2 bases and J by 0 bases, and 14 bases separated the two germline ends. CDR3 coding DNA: TGTGCCAGCAGTTACACCGTTGGGGGCCGCTCCTACAATGAGCAGTTCTTC. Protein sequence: CASSYTVGGRSYNEQFF.

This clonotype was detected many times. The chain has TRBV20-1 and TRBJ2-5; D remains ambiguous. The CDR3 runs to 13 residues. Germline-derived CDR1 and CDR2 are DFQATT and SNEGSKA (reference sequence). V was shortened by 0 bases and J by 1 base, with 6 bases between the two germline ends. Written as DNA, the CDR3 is TGCAGTGCTAGAGATTGGGTCCAAGAGACCCAGTACTTC. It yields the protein CSARDWVQETQYF.

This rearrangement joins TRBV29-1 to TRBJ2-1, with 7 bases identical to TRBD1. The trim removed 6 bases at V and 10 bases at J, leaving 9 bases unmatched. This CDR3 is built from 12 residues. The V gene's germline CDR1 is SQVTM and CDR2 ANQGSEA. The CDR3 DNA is TGCAGCGTATGGGACAGCAAAGGGGAGCAGTTCTTC. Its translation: CSVWDSKGEQFF.

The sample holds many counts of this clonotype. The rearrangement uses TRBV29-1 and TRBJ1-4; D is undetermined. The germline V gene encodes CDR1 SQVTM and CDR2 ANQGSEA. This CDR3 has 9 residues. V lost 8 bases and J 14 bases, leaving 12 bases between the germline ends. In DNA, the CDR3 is TGCAGCTCCTCGAGGTTGCTGTTTTTT. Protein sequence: CSSSRLLFF.

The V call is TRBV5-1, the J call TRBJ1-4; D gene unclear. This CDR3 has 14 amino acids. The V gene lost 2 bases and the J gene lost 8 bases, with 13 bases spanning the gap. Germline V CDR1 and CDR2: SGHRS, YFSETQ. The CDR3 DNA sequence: TGCGCCAGCAGCTTTTCCAGTTTATCCGAAAAACTGTTTTTT. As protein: CASSFSSLSEKLFF.

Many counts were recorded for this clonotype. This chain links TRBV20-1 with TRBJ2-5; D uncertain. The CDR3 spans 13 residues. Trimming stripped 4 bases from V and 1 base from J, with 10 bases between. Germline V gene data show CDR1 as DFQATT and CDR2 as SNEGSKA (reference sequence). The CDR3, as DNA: TGCAGTGCTACTAGGACCCCCCAAGAGACCCAGTACTTC. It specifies CSATRTPQETQYF.

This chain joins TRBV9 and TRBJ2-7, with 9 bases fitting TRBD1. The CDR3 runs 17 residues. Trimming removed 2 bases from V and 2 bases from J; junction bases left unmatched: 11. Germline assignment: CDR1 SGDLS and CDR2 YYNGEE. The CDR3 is CASSVDPGQGIAYEQYF. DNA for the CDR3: TGTGCCAGCAGCGTTGATCCCGGACAGGGGATCGCCTACGAGCAGTACTTC.

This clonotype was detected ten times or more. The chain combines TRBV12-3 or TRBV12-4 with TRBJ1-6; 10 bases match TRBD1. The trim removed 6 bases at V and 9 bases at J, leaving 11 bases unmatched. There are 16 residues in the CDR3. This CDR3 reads CASSIGRTGGISPLHF. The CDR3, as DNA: TGTGCCAGCAGCATAGGGAGGACAGGGGGGATTTCACCCCTCCACTTT.

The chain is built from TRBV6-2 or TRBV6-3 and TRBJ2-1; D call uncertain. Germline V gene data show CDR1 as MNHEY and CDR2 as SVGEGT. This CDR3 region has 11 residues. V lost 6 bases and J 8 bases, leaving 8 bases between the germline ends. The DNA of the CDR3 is TGTGCCAGCAGGTTCACGGATGAGCAGTTCTTC. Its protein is CASRFTDEQFF.

The DNA for the CDR3 is TGTGCCAGCAGCTTACTAGCGGGGTCTTTAACTAGCACAGATACGCAGTATTTT. Its translation is CASSLLAGSLTSTDTQYF. The chain couples TRBV5-6 to TRBJ2-3; 10 bases line up with TRBD2. The CDR3 spans 18 residues. Germline V gene lookup returns CDR1 SGHDT and CDR2 YYEEEE. The trim removed 2 bases at V and 0 bases at J, leaving 9 bases unmatched.

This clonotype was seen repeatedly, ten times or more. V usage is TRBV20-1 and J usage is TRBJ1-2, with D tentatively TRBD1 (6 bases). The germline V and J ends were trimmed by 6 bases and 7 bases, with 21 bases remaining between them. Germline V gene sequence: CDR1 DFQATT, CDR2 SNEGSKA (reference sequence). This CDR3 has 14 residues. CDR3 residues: CSAEPGGVIGGYTF. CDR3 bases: TGCAGTGCCGAGCCGGGGGGCGTAATCGGTGGCTACACCTTC.

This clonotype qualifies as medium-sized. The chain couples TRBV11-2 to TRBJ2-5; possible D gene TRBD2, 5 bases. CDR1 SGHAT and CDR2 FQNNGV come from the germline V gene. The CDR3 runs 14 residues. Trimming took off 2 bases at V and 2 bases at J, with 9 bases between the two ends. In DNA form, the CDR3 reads TGTGCCAGCAGCTTATCGACTACACAAGAGACCCAGTACTTC. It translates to CASSLSTTQETQYF.

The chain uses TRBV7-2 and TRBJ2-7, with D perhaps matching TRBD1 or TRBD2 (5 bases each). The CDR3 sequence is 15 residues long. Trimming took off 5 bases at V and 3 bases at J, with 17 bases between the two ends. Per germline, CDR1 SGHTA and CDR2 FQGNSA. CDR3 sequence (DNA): TGTGCCAGCAGCCTCTGGGGGACCATCGACTACGAGCAGTACTTC. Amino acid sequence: CASSLWGTIDYEQYF.

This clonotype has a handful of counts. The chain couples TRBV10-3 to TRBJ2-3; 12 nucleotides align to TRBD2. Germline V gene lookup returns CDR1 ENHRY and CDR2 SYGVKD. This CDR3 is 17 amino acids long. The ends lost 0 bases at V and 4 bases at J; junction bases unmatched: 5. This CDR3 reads CAISESGRLAGADTQYF. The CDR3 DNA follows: TGTGCCATCAGTGAGTCGGGACGACTAGCGGGGGCAGATACGCAGTATTTT.

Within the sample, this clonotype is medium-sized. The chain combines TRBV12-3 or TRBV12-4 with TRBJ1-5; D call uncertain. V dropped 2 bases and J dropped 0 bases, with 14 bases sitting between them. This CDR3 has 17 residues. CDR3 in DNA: TGTGCCAGCAGTTTAAAATTAGGCGGGATTAGCAATCAGCCCCAGCATTTT. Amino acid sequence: CASSLKLGGISNQPQHF.

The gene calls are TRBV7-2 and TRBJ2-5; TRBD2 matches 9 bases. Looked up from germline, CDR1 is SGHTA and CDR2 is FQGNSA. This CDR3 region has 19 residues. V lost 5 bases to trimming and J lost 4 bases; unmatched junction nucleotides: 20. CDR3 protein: CASSRLAVVGGRNPETQYF. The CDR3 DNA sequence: TGTGCCAGCAGCCGACTAGCGGTGGTGGGGGGAAGAAACCCAGAGACCCAGTACTTC.

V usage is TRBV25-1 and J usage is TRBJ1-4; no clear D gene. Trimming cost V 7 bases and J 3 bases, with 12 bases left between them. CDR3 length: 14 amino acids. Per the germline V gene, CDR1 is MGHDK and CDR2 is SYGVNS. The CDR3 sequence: CASIRNGANEKLFF. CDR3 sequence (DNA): TGTGCCAGCATCAGGAACGGCGCTAATGAAAAACTGTTTTTT.